These 16 T cell receptor beta chains share one sample of origin, sequenced in a study of CD8+ T cells in alopecia areata. Stated treatment: oral pan-JAK inhibitor, 5-10 mg twice daily. In each case, RNA was isolated and then reverse transcribed into cDNA as the sequencing template. Profiled with immunoSEQ multiplex PCR; TCRdb holds only in-frame clones, not every one. The repertoire holds under 250,000 clones, with approximately 57% as singletons. The sequences come from CD4+ T cells sorted from blood, collected at week 4, from a patient treated with tofacitinib. These receptor sequences come from a human donor with alopecia areata.

The CDR3 loop reads CASSMGTRTDTQYF. The CDR3 nucleotides are TGCGCCAGCAGCATGGGGACTCGGACAGATACGCAGTATTTT. V usage is TRBV5-1 and J usage is TRBJ2-3, with D perhaps matching TRBD2 (6 bases). Germline V gives CDR1 SGHRS, CDR2 YFSETQ. V lost 4 bases and J lost 3, with 12 bases in between. The CDR3 is 14 amino acids. Full variable domain (outside the CDR3, taken from reference TRBV5-1 and TRBJ2-3): KAGVTQTPRYLIKTRGQQVTLSCSPISGHRSVSWYQQTPGQGLQFLFEYFSETQRNKGNFPGRFSGRQFSNSRSEMNVSTLELGDSALYLCASSMGTRTDTQYFGPGTRLTVL.

The gene calls are TRBV4-3 and TRBJ1-3; 7 positions agree with TRBD1. The CDR3 sequence is 15 residues long. Unmatched junction bases numbered 4, after V lost 0 bases and J lost 5 bases. The germline V gene encodes CDR1 LGHNA and CDR2 YSLEER. CDR3 DNA: TGCGCCAGCAGCCAAGAGTACAGGGGTAGAAACACCATATATTTT. It yields the protein CASSQEYRGRNTIYF.

The chain is built from TRBV9 and TRBJ2-1, with TRBD1 matching 8 bases. The CDR3 loop spans 16 amino acids. V trimming: 4 bases; J trimming: 0 bases; junction bases outside the gene matches: 6. CDR1 is SGDLS, CDR2 YYNGEE, per germline. CDR3 DNA: TGTGCCAGCAGCTCTCAGACAGGGGCCTCCTACAATGAGCAGTTCTTC. It translates to CASSSQTGASYNEQFF.

The V call is TRBV12-5, the J call TRBJ1-1; no reliable D call. Germline lookup yields CDR1 LGHNT and CDR2 FRNRAP. The V and J ends lost 1 base and 4 bases respectively, with 7 bases between them. The CDR3 contains 13 residues. DNA for the CDR3: TGTGCTAGTGGTTTGGGATGGGCCACTGAAGCTTTCTTT. It codes for CASGLGWATEAFF.

DNA for the CDR3: TGCAGCGTTGGGCAGCTTGGCTACAATGAGCAGTTCTTC. Protein sequence: CSVGQLGYNEQFF. V gene TRBV29-1 combines with J gene TRBJ2-1; D is unresolved. In germline, CDR1 is SQVTM, CDR2 ANQGSEA. The CDR3 consists of 13 residues. V shed 4 bases and J shed 3 bases, with 10 bases lying between them.

This clone has a handful of counts. V is TRBV4-3 and J is TRBJ1-4; D is unclear. Trimming took off 3 bases at V and 5 bases at J, with 10 bases between the two ends. The germline CDR1 and CDR2 sequences are LGHNA and YSLEER. The CDR3 contains 14 residues. The chain's CDR3 is CASSHGVTNEKLFF. CDR3 DNA sequence: TGCGCCAGCAGCCACGGGGTGACCAATGAAAAACTGTTTTTT.

The chain links TRBV5-1 to TRBJ2-5; 8 positions match TRBD2. This CDR3 contains 15 residues. J gave up 5 bases and V 0 bases, and 6 bases lay outside the gene matches. Germline V gene sequence: CDR1 SGHRS, CDR2 YFSETQ. The CDR3 DNA reads as TGCGCCAGCAGCTTGGCGGGACTAGTCCCCGAGACCCAGTACTTC. Residues: CASSLAGLVPETQYF.

The rearrangement joins TRBV5-1 to TRBJ1-4; D unresolved. This CDR3 has 13 residues. The ends were cut back, 3 bases at V and 6 bases at J, with 9 bases in the middle. Germline assignment: CDR1 SGHRS and CDR2 YFSETQ. The CDR3 reads CASSYGVDEKLFF. For the CDR3, the DNA is TGCGCCAGCAGCTATGGGGTGGATGAAAAACTGTTTTTT.

This sequence joins TRBV5-1 and TRBJ2-5; D is perhaps TRBD2 (6 bases). The length of the CDR3 is 17 residues. V lost 3 bases to trimming and J lost 1 base, with 19 bases between them. CDR1 is SGHRS, CDR2 YFSETQ, per germline. CDR3 sequence (DNA): TGCGCCAGCAGCTCGCGTTCGGCCGGGGGACTCCAAGAGACCCAGTACTTC. This gives the protein CASSSRSAGGLQETQYF.

The chain joins TRBV11-3 to TRBJ2-3, with 11 bases identical to TRBD2. This CDR3 comprises 15 residues. With V trimmed by 5 bases and J by 2 bases, 3 bases remained unmatched. Germline-derived CDR1 and CDR2 are SGHNT and YENEEA. CDR3 bases: TGTGCCAGCAGCGATAGCGGGGGGGACACAGATACGCAGTATTTT. Translating it yields CASSDSGGDTDTQYF.

The J gene is TRBJ1-5, the V gene TRBV2; D remains ambiguous. This CDR3 has 13 residues. Trimming left V 7 bases short and J 3 bases short, with 10 bases between. The germline gives CDR1 SNHLY, CDR2 FYNNEI. The CDR3: CASKIGVNQPQHF. CDR3 bases: TGTGCCAGCAAAATCGGGGTCAATCAGCCCCAGCATTTT.

This clone was recorded a few times. V gene TRBV5-5 combines with J gene TRBJ2-1; unclear D gene. Trimming removed 2 bases at V and 10 bases at J, with 19 bases between. Germline CDR1 is SGHKS and CDR2 is YYEKEE (reference sequence). This CDR3 is 15 amino acids long. CDR3 in amino acids: CASSFILSGSREQFF. For the CDR3, the DNA is TGTGCCAGCAGCTTTATCCTTTCAGGTAGCAGGGAGCAGTTCTTC.

This clone was detected a few times. The V and J genes are TRBV2 and TRBJ1-4; D is unresolved. Deletions cut 1 base from V and 11 bases from J, with 8 bases between. Germline V gene sequence: CDR1 SNHLY, CDR2 FYNNEI. The CDR3 runs 12 residues. This CDR3 is CASSEVGEKLFF. DNA for the CDR3: TGTGCCAGCAGTGAAGTCGGGGAGAAACTGTTTTTT.

The rearrangement joins TRBV4-1 to TRBJ1-6; D gene uncertain. CDR3 length equals 13 residues. Trimming shortened V by 0 bases and J by 11 bases, and 8 bases separated the two germline ends. Germline V gene lookup returns CDR1 MGHRA and CDR2 YSYEKL. DNA of the CDR3: TGCGCCAGCAGCCAAGAAGGGCGTCCACCCCTCCACTTT. Protein: CASSQEGRPPLHF.

V and J are TRBV27 and TRBJ2-2; a possible D gene is TRBD1 (6 bases). Germline V gene lookup returns CDR1 MNHEY and CDR2 SMNVEV (reference sequence). The ends were cut back, 5 bases at V and 7 bases at J, with 17 bases in the middle. The CDR3 runs to 15 residues. CDR3 DNA sequence: TGTGCCAGCAGTACGCACCAGGGGAGCGTCGGGGAGCTGTTTTTT. It specifies CASSTHQGSVGELFF.

This rearrangement joins TRBV15 to TRBJ1-6; the D is unclear. Trimming shortened V by 0 bases and J by 10 bases, and 7 bases separated the two germline ends. The CDR3 covers 13 residues. Germline V gene data show CDR1 as LNHNV and CDR2 as YYDKDF (reference sequence). CDR3 bases: TGTGCCACCAGCAGAGACCCGCCGTCACCCCTCCACTTT. Amino acids: CATSRDPPSPLHF.